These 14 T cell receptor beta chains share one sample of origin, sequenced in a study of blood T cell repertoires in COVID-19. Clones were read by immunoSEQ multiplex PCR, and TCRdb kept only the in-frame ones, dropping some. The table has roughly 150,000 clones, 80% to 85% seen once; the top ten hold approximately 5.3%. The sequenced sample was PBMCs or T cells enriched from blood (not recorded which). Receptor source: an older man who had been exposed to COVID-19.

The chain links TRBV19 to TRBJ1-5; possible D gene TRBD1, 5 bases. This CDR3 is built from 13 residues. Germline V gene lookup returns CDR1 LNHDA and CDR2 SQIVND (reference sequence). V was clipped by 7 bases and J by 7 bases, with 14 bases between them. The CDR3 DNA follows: TGTGCCAGTACCAGGGCGAAGGAACAGCCCCAGCATTTT. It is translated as CASTRAKEQPQHF.

The CDR3 DNA reads TGTGCCAGCAGCTTAGCGATGGGACTAGCGAAGGCAGATACGCAGTATTTT. Translated, it gives CASSLAMGLAKADTQYF. The V call is TRBV7-2, the J call TRBJ2-3, with TRBD2 matching 10 bases. Germline-derived CDR1 and CDR2 are SGHTA and FQGNSA. The V segment lost 0 bases and the J segment 4 bases; nucleotides outside the gene matches: 7. The length of the CDR3 is 17 residues.

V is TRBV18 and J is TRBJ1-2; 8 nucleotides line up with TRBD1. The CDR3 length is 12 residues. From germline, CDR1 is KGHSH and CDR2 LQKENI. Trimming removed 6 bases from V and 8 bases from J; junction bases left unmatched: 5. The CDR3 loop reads CASSQDREGYTF. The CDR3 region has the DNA TGTGCCAGCTCGCAGGACAGGGAAGGCTACACCTTC.

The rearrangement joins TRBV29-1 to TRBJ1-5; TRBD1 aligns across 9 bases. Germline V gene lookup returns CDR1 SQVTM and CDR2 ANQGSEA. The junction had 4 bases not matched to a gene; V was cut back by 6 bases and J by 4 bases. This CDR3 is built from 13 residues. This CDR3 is CSVGQGQNQPQHF. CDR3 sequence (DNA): TGCAGCGTGGGACAGGGTCAGAATCAGCCCCAGCATTTT.

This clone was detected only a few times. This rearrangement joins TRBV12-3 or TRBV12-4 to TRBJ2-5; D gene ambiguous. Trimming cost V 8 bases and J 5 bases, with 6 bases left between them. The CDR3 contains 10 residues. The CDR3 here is CASAAETQYF. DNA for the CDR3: TGTGCCAGCGCCGCGGAGACCCAGTACTTC.

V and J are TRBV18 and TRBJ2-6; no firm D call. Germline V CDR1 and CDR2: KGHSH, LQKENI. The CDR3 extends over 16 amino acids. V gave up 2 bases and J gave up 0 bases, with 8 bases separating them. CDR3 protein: CASSPATVSGANVLTF. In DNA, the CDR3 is TGTGCCAGCTCACCAGCTACCGTCTCTGGGGCCAACGTCCTGACTTTC.

For the CDR3, the DNA is TGTGCCAGTAGTATACAGGCGTCCTCTGGAAACACCATATATTTT. This sequence encodes CASSIQASSGNTIYF. The rearrangement joins TRBV19 to TRBJ1-3; D uncertain. Germline V gene lookup returns CDR1 LNHDA and CDR2 SQIVND (reference sequence). The CDR3 contains 15 residues. V was trimmed by 2 bases and J by 0 bases, leaving 8 bases between them.

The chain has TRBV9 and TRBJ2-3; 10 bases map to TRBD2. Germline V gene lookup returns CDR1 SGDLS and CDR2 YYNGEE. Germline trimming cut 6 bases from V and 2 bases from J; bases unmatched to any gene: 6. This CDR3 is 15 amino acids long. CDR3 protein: CASTLAGVDTDTQYF. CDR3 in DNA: TGTGCCAGCACGCTAGCGGGAGTTGACACAGATACGCAGTATTTT. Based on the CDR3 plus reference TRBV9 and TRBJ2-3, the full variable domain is DSGVTQTPKHLITATGQRVTLRCSPRSGDLSVYWYQQSLDQGLQFLIQYYNGEERAKGNILERFSAQQFPDLHSELNLSSLELGDSALYFCASTLAGVDTDTQYFGPGTRLTVL.

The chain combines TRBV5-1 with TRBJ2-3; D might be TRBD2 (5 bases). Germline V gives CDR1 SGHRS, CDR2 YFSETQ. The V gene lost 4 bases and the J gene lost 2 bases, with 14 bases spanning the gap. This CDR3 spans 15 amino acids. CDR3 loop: CASSGRFSSTDTQYF. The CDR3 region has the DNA TGCGCCAGCAGCGGGAGATTTAGCTCCACAGATACGCAGTATTTT.

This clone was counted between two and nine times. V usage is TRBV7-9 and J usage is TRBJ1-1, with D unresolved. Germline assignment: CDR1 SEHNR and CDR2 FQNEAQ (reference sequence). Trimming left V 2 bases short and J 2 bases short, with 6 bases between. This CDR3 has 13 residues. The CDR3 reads CASSLYFNTEAFF. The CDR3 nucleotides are TGTGCCAGCAGCTTATACTTTAACACTGAAGCTTTCTTT.

CDR3 in DNA: TGTGCCAGCTCACCGGGGATAGCGGCAGGCACTGAAGCTTTCTTT. Residues: CASSPGIAAGTEAFF. V usage is TRBV18 and J usage is TRBJ1-1, with unresolved D. The CDR3 is 15 residues long. Looked up from germline, CDR1 is KGHSH and CDR2 is LQKENI. V dropped 3 bases and J dropped 4 bases, with 15 bases sitting between them.

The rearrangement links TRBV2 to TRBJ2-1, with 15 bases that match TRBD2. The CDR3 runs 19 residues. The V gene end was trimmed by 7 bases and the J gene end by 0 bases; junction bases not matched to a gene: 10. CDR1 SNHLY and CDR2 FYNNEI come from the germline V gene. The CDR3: CASIRGLAGGVPSYNEQFF. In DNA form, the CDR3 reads TGTGCCAGCATTCGAGGACTAGCGGGGGGGGTTCCCTCCTACAATGAGCAGTTCTTC.

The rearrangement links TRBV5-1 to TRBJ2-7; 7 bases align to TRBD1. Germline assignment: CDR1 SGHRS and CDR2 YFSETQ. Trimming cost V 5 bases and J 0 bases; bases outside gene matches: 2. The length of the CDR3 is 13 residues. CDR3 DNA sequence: TGCGCCAGCAGAGGGGACAGCTCCTACGAGCAGTACTTC. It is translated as CASRGDSSYEQYF.

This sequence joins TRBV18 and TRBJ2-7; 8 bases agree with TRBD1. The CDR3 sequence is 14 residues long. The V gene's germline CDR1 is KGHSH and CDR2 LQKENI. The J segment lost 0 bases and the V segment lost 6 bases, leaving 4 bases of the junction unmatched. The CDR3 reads CASSLTGDSYEQYF. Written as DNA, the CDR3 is TGTGCCAGCTCCCTGACAGGGGACTCCTACGAGCAGTACTTC.